A selection of T cell receptor beta chains follows, all from one sample in a study of T cells after yellow fever vaccination. From the 5' RACE reads, TCRdb called clonotypes with MiXCR, one entry per CDR3 protein. The sample shows roughly 500,000 distinct CDR3 sequences, 19% of them seen only once. The material was PBMCs, obtained 15 days after the yellow fever booster vaccination. These receptors were obtained from a man aged 25-45 years who received the YFV17D yellow fever vaccine. Both conserved end residues are part of each CDR3. D genes are given only for firm matches. The size field is filled for only some rows; it gives once, few, many or a size class.

J gene | V gene | D gene | clone size | CDR3 protein | CDR3 DNA
TRBJ2-3 | TRBV7-8 | - | - | CASSPLGLSTDTQYF | TGTGCCAGCAGCCCTTTGGGCCTATCCACAGATACGCAGTATTTT
TRBJ1-1 | TRBV15 | - | few | CATSSNGNTEAFF | TGTGCCACCAGCAGTAACGGGAACACTGAAGCTTTCTTT
TRBJ2-2 | TRBV5-5 | - | - | CASSLVAGARNTGELFF | TGTGCCAGCAGCCTCGTTGCTGGGGCGCGTAACACCGGGGAGCTGTTTTTT
TRBJ2-1 | TRBV6-5 | TRBD2 | few | CASSYPKVAGGSSYNEQFF | TGTGCCAGCAGTTACCCGAAGGTAGCGGGAGGGAGCTCCTACAATGAGCAGTTCTTC
TRBJ1-1 | TRBV10-3 | - | few | CAIRTGMNTEAFF | TGTGCCATCAGGACGGGGATGAACACTGAAGCTTTCTTT
TRBJ2-1 | TRBV4-2 | - | - | CASSQDGASSYNEQFF | TGTGCCAGCAGCCAAGATGGGGCTAGCTCCTACAATGAGCAGTTCTTC
TRBJ2-5 | TRBV7-9 | - | - | CASSFLGTAKETQYF | TGTGCCAGCAGCTTCCTCGGGACTGCCAAAGAGACCCAGTACTTC
TRBJ1-1 | TRBV4-3 | - | few | CASSQSGSAFF | TGCGCCAGCAGCCAGTCGGGATCAGCTTTCTTT
TRBJ2-5 | TRBV7-9 | TRBD2 | - | CASSLPGLGYQTQYF | TGTGCCAGCAGCTTGCCCGGACTAGGGTACCAGACCCAGTACTTC
TRBJ2-1 | TRBV5-1 | TRBD2 | many | CASSLNSGSTNEQFF | TGCGCCAGCAGCTTGAACAGCGGGAGTACCAATGAGCAGTTCTTC
TRBJ2-1 | TRBV24-1 | - | - | CATSDSGAVGPSYNEQFF | TGTGCCACCAGTGATTCGGGGGCGGTAGGACCGAGTTACAATGAGCAGTTCTTC
TRBJ2-5 | TRBV20-1 | - | few | CSAAGGETQYF | TGCAGCGCAGCGGGTGGAGAGACCCAGTACTTC
TRBJ2-3 | TRBV29-1 | - | - | CSVALGLSTDTQYF | TGCAGCGTAGCCCTAGGACTGAGCACAGATACGCAGTATTTT
TRBJ2-3 | TRBV9 | TRBD2 | many | CASSVAGGPLDTQYF | TGTGCCAGCAGCGTAGCGGGAGGCCCCTTAGATACGCAGTATTTT
TRBJ2-1 | TRBV20-1 | - | few | CSARNGNEQFF | TGCAGTGCTAGAAACGGGAATGAGCAGTTCTTC
TRBJ1-2 | TRBV25-1 | - | few | CASSGGLVGYGYTF | TGTGCCAGCAGTGGGGGTCTTGTCGGCTATGGCTACACCTTC
TRBJ1-2 | TRBV6-5 | - | - | CASSYFGTVGDGYTF | TGTGCCAGCAGTTACTTCGGCACCGTAGGAGATGGCTACACCTTC
TRBJ2-1 | TRBV5-1 | - | many | CASSLGGSSYNEQFF | TGTGCCAGCAGCTTAGGTGGTAGCTCCTACAATGAGCAGTTCTTC
TRBJ2-5 | TRBV20-1 | TRBD1 | - | CSAARGQRETQYF | TGCAGTGCTGCCAGGGGGCAGCGAGAGACCCAGTACTTC
TRBJ2-1 | TRBV12-3/TRBV12-4 | - | many | CASSKTRSSYNEQFF | TGTGCCAGCAGTAAGACTAGGAGCTCCTACAATGAGCAGTTCTTC
TRBJ2-2 | TRBV12-3/TRBV12-4 | - | - | CASRSMGANTGELFF | TGTGCCAGCAGGTCTATGGGAGCGAACACCGGGGAGCTGTTTTTT
TRBJ2-3 | TRBV5-5 | - | - | CASSLGGGFADTQYF | TGTGCCAGCAGCTTGGGGGGTGGGTTTGCAGATACGCAGTATTTT
TRBJ2-1 | TRBV27 | - | - | CASSLYGGEQFF | TGTGCCAGCAGTTTATATGGGGGGGAGCAGTTCTTC
TRBJ2-1 | TRBV7-9 | TRBD2 | - | CASSSARLAGGDEQFF | TGTGCCAGCAGCTCTGCCAGACTAGCGGGAGGGGATGAGCAGTTCTTC
TRBJ2-1 | TRBV6-1 | TRBD2 | few | CASSQTSGRAHEQFF | TGTGCCAGCAGTCAGACTAGCGGGAGGGCCCATGAGCAGTTCTTC
TRBJ2-1 | TRBV7-9 | - | - | CASSDIDRISYNEQFF | TGTGCCAGCAGCGATATTGACAGGATCTCCTACAATGAGCAGTTCTTC
TRBJ2-3 | TRBV3-1 | - | - | CASNNYGDTQYF | TGTGCCAGCAACAACTACGGAGATACGCAGTATTTT
TRBJ2-3 | TRBV7-9 | - | - | CASSLGRRTDTQYF | TGTGCCAGCAGCTTAGGTCGCCGCACAGATACGCAGTATTTT
TRBJ2-7 | TRBV6-5 | TRBD1 | - | CASSYSRTGGSGEQYF | TGTGCCAGCAGTTACTCAAGAACAGGGGGTTCGGGCGAGCAGTACTTC
TRBJ2-5 | TRBV5-1 | TRBD1 | - | CASSLGTGGRETQYF | TGCGCCAGCAGCTTAGGGACAGGGGGCCGAGAGACCCAGTACTTC
TRBJ2-7 | TRBV12-3/TRBV12-4 | - | few | CATEGEGQYEQYF | TGTGCCACGGAGGGGGAGGGCCAGTACGAGCAGTACTTC
TRBJ2-2 | TRBV12-3/TRBV12-4 | - | - | CASSTTGYGSGELFF | TGTGCCAGCAGTACCACAGGGTATGGGAGCGGGGAGCTGTTTTTT
TRBJ2-2 | TRBV4-3 | - | few | CASSQENLGRTNTGELFF | TGCGCCAGCAGCCAAGAGAATCTGGGACGGACCAACACCGGGGAGCTGTTTTTT
TRBJ2-7 | TRBV29-1 | - | few | CSVVAQASSYEQYF | TGCAGCGTTGTGGCCCAGGCGAGCTCCTACGAGCAGTACTTC
TRBJ2-1 | TRBV18 | - | - | CASSLQGDNEQFF | TGTGCCAGCTCACTCCAAGGCGATAATGAGCAGTTCTTC
TRBJ2-1 | TRBV20-1 | - | - | CSARAGVIVGEQFF | TGCAGTGCTAGAGCGGGAGTAATTGTTGGTGAGCAGTTCTTC
TRBJ2-7 | TRBV5-1 | TRBD2 | few | CASSRGGLAGPFDEQYF | TGCGCCAGCAGCCGGGGGGGTCTAGCGGGACCTTTCGACGAGCAGTACTTC
TRBJ2-1 | TRBV20-1 | TRBD1 | - | CSARAIGTGGRVEQFF | TGCAGTGCTAGAGCAATAGGGACAGGGGGCCGTGTTGAGCAGTTCTTC
TRBJ2-7 | TRBV20-1 | - | once | CSARRQSSSEQYF | TGCAGTGCTAGAAGGCAGAGCTCCTCCGAGCAGTACTTC
TRBJ2-5 | TRBV6-2/TRBV6-3 | - | - | CASRGLPGETQYF | TGTGCCAGCAGGGGACTCCCCGGGGAGACCCAGTACTTC
TRBJ2-3 | TRBV15 | TRBD2 | - | CATSRGALAETDTQYF | TGTGCCACCAGCAGAGGCGCCCTAGCGGAAACAGATACGCAGTATTTT
TRBJ2-3 | TRBV10-3 | - | few | CAISVNSGSDTQYF | TGTGCCATCAGTGTGAATAGCGGTTCAGATACGCAGTATTTT
TRBJ2-7 | TRBV5-4 | - | many | CASSTAGLADYEQYF | TGTGCCAGCAGCACCGCGGGGTTGGCGGACTACGAGCAGTACTTC
TRBJ2-3 | TRBV2 | TRBD2 | few | CATKRTSGLTDTQYF | TGTGCCACAAAAAGGACTAGCGGACTCACAGATACGCAGTATTTT
TRBJ2-5 | TRBV29-1 | - | many | CSVEASRRETQYF | TGCAGCGTTGAGGCCTCGAGGAGGGAGACCCAGTACTTC
TRBJ2-5 | TRBV12-3/TRBV12-4 | - | - | CASSFGLHQETQYF | TGTGCCAGCAGTTTCGGCCTGCACCAAGAGACCCAGTACTTC
TRBJ2-1 | TRBV7-2 | - | few | CASSLERRREFF | TGTGCCAGCAGCTTAGAGAGGCGACGAGAGTTCTTC
TRBJ2-3 | TRBV29-1 | - | - | CSCKDRHRTDTQYF | TGCAGCTGCAAGGATCGCCACCGCACAGATACGCAGTATTTT
TRBJ1-6 | TRBV2 | TRBD1 | - | CASSYGTADSPLHF | TGTGCCAGCAGTTACGGGACAGCTGATTCACCCCTCCACTTT
TRBJ2-2 | TRBV6-4 | - | few | CASALTGGTYTGELFF | TGTGCCAGCGCCCTTACCGGCGGGACCTACACCGGGGAGCTGTTTTTT
TRBJ1-1 | TRBV20-1 | TRBD1 | - | CSALEGATEAFF | TGCAGTGCCCTTGAGGGGGCAACTGAAGCTTTCTTT
TRBJ2-1 | TRBV9 | TRBD2 | - | CASSPSGGDEQFF | TGTGCCAGCAGCCCCTCTGGGGGGGATGAGCAGTTCTTC
TRBJ1-5 | TRBV20-1 | - | few | CSARRGVGLTSKPQHF | TGCAGTGCTAGAAGGGGGGTGGGACTGACAAGCAAGCCCCAGCATTTT